This T cell receptor beta chain was identified during a study of OX40 agonist ivuxolimab in advanced cancers. Study summary: Ivuxolimab is a fully human IgG2 antibody that activates OX40 (CD134). Having had anti-PD-1, anti-PD-L1 or anti-CTLA-4 therapy before was allowed, and roughly 40% had some.

Notes on this clone: The antigen remains undetermined.

The sampling schedule covered blood at baseline, cycle 4 day 1, and cycle 7 day 1. V dropped 6 bases and J dropped 7; count of bases not matched to a gene: 16. This CDR3 region has 18 residues. The V gene's germline CDR1 is MDHEN and CDR2 SYDVKM. Overall study results and limits: Antigen targets of the expanded peripheral T cells went undetermined.

Method: immunoSEQ multiplex PCR; TCRdb's copy keeps in-frame clones and lacks some. The sample contains 50,000 to 65,000 clones, nearly 95% of which appear only once. The source was CD4+ or CD8+ T cells sorted from blood, collected in a trial of the OX40 agonist ivuxolimab. This sequence joins TRBV28 and TRBJ2-5, with 14 bases matching TRBD2. The receptor was isolated from an adult with an advanced solid tumor such as melanoma, head and neck, liver or kidney cancer. This CDR3 reads CASSFLPTSGRAEGTQYF. CDR3 DNA: TGTGCCAGCAGCTTCCTACCGACTAGCGGGAGGGCCGAAGGGACCCAGTACTTC. The complete variable domain, with remaining parts taken from reference TRBV28 and TRBJ2-5, reads DVKVTQSSRYLVKRTGEKVFLECVQDMDHENMFWYRQDPGLGLRLIYFSYDVKMKEKGDIPEGYSVSREKKERFSLILESASTNQTSMYLCASSFLPTSGRAEGTQYFGPGTRLLVL.